Presented here are 15 T cell receptor beta chains from one specimen sequenced in a study of graft-versus-host responses after intestinal transplantation. Which antigens these TCRs recognize remains unknown. TCRdb's copy holds only in-frame clones and misses some; the assay was immunoSEQ multiplex PCR. This table holds roughly 81,000 clones, approximately 78% found once. Here the sequenced sample was unstimulated CD4+ T cells sorted from spleen or lymph node cells, taken before intestinal transplant. These TCRs come from a human donor who received an intestinal transplant.

The chain is built from TRBV5-1 and TRBJ1-3; 9 nucleotides line up with TRBD1. This CDR3 region has 16 residues. Trimming at V came to 2 bases and at J to 2 bases, leaving 5 bases not matched to a gene. Germline V CDR1 and CDR2: SGHRS, YFSETQ. For the CDR3, the DNA is TGCGCCAGCAGCTTCGGCCGGGACAGGGCTGGAAACACCATATATTTT. Its translation: CASSFGRDRAGNTIYF.

The chain joins TRBV6-1 to TRBJ2-7, with 10 nucleotides matching TRBD1. Trimming took 2 bases from V and 1 from J; bases not matched to a gene: 2. The CDR3 covers 15 residues. Germline V lookup: CDR1 MNHNS, CDR2 SASEGT. CDR3 bases: TGTGCCAGCAGTGAACCGGGACAGGGGTCCTACGAGCAGTACTTC. It specifies CASSEPGQGSYEQYF.

The CDR3 spells CASSQDPLAGGITDTQYF. As DNA, the CDR3 is TGTGCCAGCAGCCAAGATCCCCTAGCGGGGGGGATCACAGATACGCAGTATTTT. This rearrangement joins TRBV4-2 to TRBJ2-3; 12 positions agree with TRBD2. The germline gives CDR1 LGHNA, CDR2 YNFKEQ. Unmatched junction bases numbered 6, after V lost 0 bases and J lost 2 bases. The CDR3 has 18 amino acids.

The gene calls are TRBV2 and TRBJ2-2; unclear D gene. The V and J ends lost 5 bases and 2 bases respectively, with 15 bases between them. The germline V gene has CDR1 SNHLY and CDR2 FYNNEI. The CDR3 has 16 residues. In DNA form, the CDR3 reads TGTGCCAGCAGTCCCCCCCGGAGCCTCAACACCGGGGAGCTGTTTTTT. Its translation is CASSPPRSLNTGELFF.

The gene calls are TRBV6-5 and TRBJ2-7, with 7 bases fitting TRBD1. CDR3 length: 15 amino acids. Germline loops: CDR1 MNHEY, CDR2 SVGAGI. V lost 6 bases, J lost 2 bases, and 10 bases stayed unmatched. CDR3 nucleotides: TGTGCCAGCAGCCCGTATCCCGGGACAGCCTACGAGCAGTACTTC. Amino acids: CASSPYPGTAYEQYF.

The rearrangement links TRBV2 to TRBJ2-7; no clear D. Germline CDR1 is SNHLY and CDR2 is FYNNEI. Trimming cost V 3 bases and J 7 bases, with 7 bases left between them. CDR3 length equals 11 residues. CDR3 sequence (DNA): TGTGCCAGCAGTGAGCTGCGGGAGCAGTACTTC. The encoded protein is CASSELREQYF.

The chain combines TRBV9 with TRBJ2-5; 7 nucleotides align to TRBD1. J was trimmed by 1 base and V by 3 bases; bases with no gene match: 3. This CDR3 has 14 amino acids. Germline V gives CDR1 SGDLS, CDR2 YYNGEE. This CDR3 is CASSATGSQETQYF. In DNA, the CDR3 is TGTGCCAGCAGCGCGACAGGGTCCCAAGAGACCCAGTACTTC.

The chain employs TRBV6-1 and TRBJ1-6; D is undetermined. Deletions cut 1 base from V and 4 bases from J, with 11 bases between. Germline assignment: CDR1 MNHNS and CDR2 SASEGT. The CDR3 has 16 residues. The CDR3 spells CASSEGVERYNSPLHF. For the CDR3, the DNA is TGTGCCAGCAGTGAAGGGGTGGAGAGATATAATTCACCCCTCCACTTT.

About this clone itself: Germline and junction disagree at one end, which may indicate a read error. V usage is TRBV5-6 and J usage is TRBJ2-5, with TRBD2 as a possible D gene (6 bases). Germline CDR1 and CDR2: SGHDT and YYEEEE. This CDR3 has 14 residues. Written as DNA, the CDR3 is TGTGCCAGCAGCCAGGACGGGTGGGGGGAGAACCAGTACTTC. This translates into CASSQDGWGENQYF.

This chain links TRBV18 with TRBJ1-1, with a possible D match to TRBD1 (6 bases). The V gene's germline CDR1 is KGHSH and CDR2 LQKENI. With 6 bases removed from V and 4 bases from J, the gap between germline ends came to 12 bases. The length of the CDR3 is 13 residues. The CDR3 loop is CASSPRGGTEAFF. Written as DNA, the CDR3 is TGTGCCAGCTCGCCTAGAGGGGGCACTGAAGCTTTCTTT.

The sample holds a few counts of this clone. The CDR3 is CASSRGQGLNIQYF. CDR3 DNA sequence: TGCGCCAGCAGCCGTGGACAGGGTCTAAACATTCAGTACTTC. The chain uses TRBV4-1 and TRBJ2-4; 8 positions match TRBD1. After removal of 4 bases from V and 6 bases from J, the junction contained 5 bases not matched to a gene. This CDR3 comprises 14 residues. CDR1 and CDR2 from the germline V gene are MGHRA and YSYEKL.

The V gene is TRBV7-8, the J gene TRBJ1-1; D is unresolved. CDR1 is SGHVS, CDR2 FQNEAQ, per germline. There are 14 residues in the CDR3. Trimming pared 3 bases from V and 1 base from J, leaving 9 bases between. The CDR3 DNA reads TGTGCCAGCAGCTTCCTAGCGGGGAACACTGAAGCTTTCTTT. Translating it yields CASSFLAGNTEAFF. Full variable domain (missing parts from reference TRBV7-8 and TRBJ1-1): GAGVSQSPRYKVAKRGQDVALRCDPISGHVSLFWYQQALGQGPEFLTYFQNEAQLDKSGLPSDRFFAERPEGSVSTLKIQRTQQEDSAVYLCASSFLAGNTEAFFGQGTRLTVV.

The rearrangement links TRBV7-9 to TRBJ2-7; D is uncertain. This CDR3 region has 14 residues. CDR1 and CDR2 (germline): SEHNR, FQNEAQ (reference sequence). V was pared by 5 bases and J by 3 bases, with 14 bases between. The CDR3 DNA follows: TGTGCCAGCAGCCCAGCGACCCCGGTCTACGAGCAGTACTTC. Protein sequence: CASSPATPVYEQYF.

This chain links TRBV5-1 with TRBJ2-7; 8 nucleotides align to TRBD1. The CDR3 is 15 amino acids. CDR1 and CDR2 (germline): SGHRS, YFSETQ. With V trimmed by 5 bases and J by 6 bases, 13 bases remained unmatched. DNA of the CDR3: TGCGCCAGCAGTCCGCCGGGACAGGATACTACCGAGCAGTACTTC. Protein product: CASSPPGQDTTEQYF.

The genes are TRBV10-3 and TRBJ2-5, with TRBD2 matching 7 bases. Germline trimming cut 4 bases from V and 4 bases from J; bases unmatched to any gene: 6. This CDR3 has 14 amino acids. Germline V lookup: CDR1 ENHRY, CDR2 SYGVKD. CDR3 nucleotide sequence: TGTGCCATCAGTGGTCATGGGGGGGGAGAGACCCAGTACTTC. It encodes CAISGHGGGETQYF.